The source of this T cell receptor (beta chain) is a study of T cells in Graves' hyperthyroidism and ophthalmopathy. Whole-study findings and limits: Most thyroid clonotypes that were expanded above 0.001 also turned up in blood.

The diagnoses drew upon clinical symptoms, serum thyroxine and TRAb, thyroid ultrasound and orbital computed tomography. This clonotype was seen at least ten times. Its antigen is unknown. TCR beta CDR3 region amplification was performed from RNA transcripts. The HTBI primer set served for first-round RT-PCR of the TCR CDR3. TCRdb fed the multiplex PCR reads into MiXCR, producing one record per CDR3 protein. The sample comprises hundreds of thousands of distinct CDR3 sequences, 12% to 15% of which are singletons, and 15% to 20% rests with the top ten. The CDR3 contains 14 residues. Germline V gene sequence: CDR1 GTSNPN, CDR2 SVGIG (reference sequence). Between the trimmed V and J ends, which lost 7 bases and 1 base, there was a span of 16 bases.

The sequence derives from a woman aged 55-69 years with Graves' ophthalmopathy. Sample: blood. This sequence joins TRBV30 and TRBJ1-1, with D unresolved. The CDR3 bases are TGTGCCTTCTTAGGAGGGCGAAGGAACACTGAAGCTTTCTTT. Protein sequence: CAFLGGRRNTEAFF.